The 2 T cell receptor beta chains reported below all come from one sample, sequenced in a study of blood T cell repertoires in COVID-19. Data came from immunoSEQ multiplex PCR; TCRdb stores just in-frame clones and leaves some out. Counted here are around 81,000 clones, approximately 86% occurring once; the ten biggest clones make up about 7%. Sample: peripheral blood. These receptors all stem from a man in his sixties or seventies with acute or convalescent COVID-19.

The CDR3 sequence is CAISEGTLNQPQHF. The CDR3, as DNA: TGTGCCATCAGTGAGGGGACATTGAATCAGCCCCAGCATTTT. This chain connects TRBV10-3 to TRBJ1-5, with D possibly matching TRBD1 (6 bases). This CDR3 has 14 residues. CDR1 ENHRY and CDR2 SYGVKD come from the germline V gene. The ends were cut back, 2 bases at V and 4 bases at J, with 9 bases in the middle.

The J gene is TRBJ2-7, the V gene TRBV6-2 or TRBV6-3, with 9 bases lining up with TRBD1. CDR3 length: 14 amino acids. Germline CDR1 is MNHEY and CDR2 is SVGEGT. V lost 5 bases to trimming and J lost 2 bases; unmatched junction nucleotides: 4. In DNA, the CDR3 is TGTGCCAGCAGTACCGGGACAGGGCCCTACGAGCAGTACTTC. Encoded protein: CASSTGTGPYEQYF.